The rows below give T cell receptor beta chains drawn from one sample of a study of blood T cells in healthy people across ages. TCRdb fed the 5' RACE reads into MiXCR, producing one record per CDR3 protein. The table records hundreds of thousands of distinct CDR3 sequences, roughly 64% of them present only once. The material sequenced was blood. The receptors derive from a young man in good health. Each CDR3 is given with its conserved first and last residue. Each record gives: D gene, J gene, V gene, clone size, CDR3 protein, CDR3 DNA. A D gene is named only where the DNA matches it firmly. Clone size, where shown, is once, few, many, or a class for clones that have expanded.

TRBD2 TRBJ2-7 TRBV20-1 few CSARDELAGRYEQYF TGCAGTGCTAGAGATGAGTTAGCGGGACGCTACGAGCAGTACTTC
NA TRBJ2-7 TRBV7-2 few CASSFPPSGFLYEQYF TGTGCCAGCAGCTTCCCCCCCTCGGGGTTTTTGTACGAGCAGTACTTC
NA TRBJ2-1 TRBV6-2/TRBV6-3 few CASGLASYNEQFF TGTGCCAGCGGGTTAGCGAGTTACAATGAGCAGTTCTTC
NA TRBJ2-7 TRBV6-6 NA CASSYWGGTNEQYF TGTGCCAGCAGTTACTGGGGCGGGACAAACGAGCAGTACTTC
NA TRBJ1-4 TRBV30 NA CAWRRPGAEWGKLFF TGTGCCTGGAGGAGACCGGGGGCAGAGTGGGGAAAACTGTTTTTT
NA TRBJ2-1 TRBV29-1 NA CSVEEHLGRSNEQFF TGCAGCGTTGAAGAGCACCTGGGACGGTCCAATGAGCAGTTCTTC
NA TRBJ2-3 TRBV11-2 NA CAGSLDADTQYF TGTGCCGGCAGCTTAGACGCAGATACGCAGTATTTT
NA TRBJ1-1 TRBV30 NA CAWSVRAIEAFF TGTGCCTGGAGTGTCCGGGCCATTGAAGCTTTCTTT
NA TRBJ1-2 TRBV12-3/TRBV12-4 once CASIGEGYGYTF TGTGCCAGCATTGGGGAGGGGTATGGCTACACCTTC
NA TRBJ2-1 TRBV20-1 few CSASSVGAYNEQFF TGCAGTGCTAGTTCGGTTGGGGCCTACAATGAGCAGTTCTTC
NA TRBJ2-5 TRBV18 few CASSPQLQETQYF TGTGCCAGCTCACCACAGTTACAAGAGACCCAGTACTTC
TRBD1 TRBJ1-2 TRBV6-1 NA CAAITGDYGYTF TGTGCCGCGATTACAGGGGACTATGGCTACACCTTC
NA TRBJ2-5 TRBV3-1 NA CASSSRLEGTQYF TGTGCCAGCAGCTCACGACTAGAGGGGACCCAGTACTTC
NA TRBJ2-5 TRBV6-2/TRBV6-3 NA CASSYMPGDGETQYF TGTGCCAGCAGTTACATGCCAGGAGATGGGGAGACCCAGTACTTC
NA TRBJ2-7 TRBV20-1 NA CSATGPSPGYEQYF TGCAGTGCAACCGGGCCCTCCCCAGGCTACGAGCAGTACTTC
NA TRBJ2-7 TRBV14 few CASSQNGDGREQYF TGTGCCAGCAGCCAAAACGGGGACGGACGCGAGCAGTACTTC
TRBD1 TRBJ2-1 TRBV20-1 NA CSAGDRTGGNNEQFF TGCAGTGCTGGAGACCGGACAGGGGGCAACAATGAGCAGTTCTTC
NA TRBJ2-1 TRBV5-1 NA CASSPSMGSGERNEQFF TGCGCCAGCAGCCCCTCGATGGGGTCGGGGGAGAGGAATGAGCAGTTCTTC
NA TRBJ1-5 TRBV29-1 NA CSVGPGGSNQPQHF TGCAGCGTGGGGCCCGGGGGAAGCAATCAGCCCCAGCATTTT
NA TRBJ2-4 TRBV12-5 NA CTSGFGPEGVNIQYF TGTACTAGTGGTTTCGGGCCTGAGGGGGTAAACATTCAGTACTTC
NA TRBJ2-3 TRBV7-6 NA CASSFSSYGTDTQYF TGTGCCAGCAGCTTTTCGAGTTACGGCACAGATACGCAGTATTTT
TRBD2 TRBJ2-3 TRBV10-3 NA CAISESTPSGGRVRSTDTQYF TGTGCCATCAGTGAGTCTACCCCTAGCGGGGGGCGAGTCAGGAGCACAGATACGCAGTATTTT
TRBD1 TRBJ2-5 TRBV7-6 NA CASSLLGQGRETQYF TGTGCCAGCAGCCTTCTAGGACAGGGACGAGAGACCCAGTACTTC
NA TRBJ2-7 TRBV20-1 few CSARPGSKDEQYF TGCAGTGCTAGGCCGGGCAGCAAGGACGAGCAGTACTTC
NA TRBJ1-1 TRBV27 NA CASKVVQGTPEAFF TGTGCCAGCAAAGTCGTCCAGGGTACCCCTGAAGCTTTCTTT